The clone carrying this TCR beta chain was seen only once. Its specificity is not known. This CDR3 has 14 amino acids. V dropped 5 bases and J dropped 2; count of bases not matched to a gene: 3. CDR1 and CDR2 from the germline V gene are KGHSH and LQKENI. The data originate from a study of CD8+ T cells in alopecia areata. Study at large: The study gave tofacitinib for 6 to 18 months, then 6 months off drug.

It was cDNA, reverse transcribed from extracted RNA, that served as the sequencing template. Libraries were prepared by immunoSEQ multiplex PCR; TCRdb keeps only in-frame clonotypes and omits some of them. The table records fewer than 200,000 clones, roughly 58% of them present only once. The treatment denotes: oral pan-JAK inhibitor, 5-10 mg twice daily. Study observations and caveats: Sequenced scalp T cells also include alphabeta T cells resident in normal skin. Possibly because of HLA-related factors, TCR sharing was less clear across patients than in mice. Whether baseline CD8+ expansion is linked to response remains uncertain, given a single nonresponder.

This rearrangement joins TRBV18 to TRBJ1-5; 7 nucleotides align to TRBD1. The sequences come from CD4+ T cells sorted from blood, collected between weeks 55 and 70, from a patient treated with tofacitinib. This receptor was obtained from a human donor with alopecia areata. The CDR3 bases are TGTGCCAGCTCATCAACAGGGGGCAATCAGCCCCAGCATTTT. Amino acids: CASSSTGGNQPQHF.